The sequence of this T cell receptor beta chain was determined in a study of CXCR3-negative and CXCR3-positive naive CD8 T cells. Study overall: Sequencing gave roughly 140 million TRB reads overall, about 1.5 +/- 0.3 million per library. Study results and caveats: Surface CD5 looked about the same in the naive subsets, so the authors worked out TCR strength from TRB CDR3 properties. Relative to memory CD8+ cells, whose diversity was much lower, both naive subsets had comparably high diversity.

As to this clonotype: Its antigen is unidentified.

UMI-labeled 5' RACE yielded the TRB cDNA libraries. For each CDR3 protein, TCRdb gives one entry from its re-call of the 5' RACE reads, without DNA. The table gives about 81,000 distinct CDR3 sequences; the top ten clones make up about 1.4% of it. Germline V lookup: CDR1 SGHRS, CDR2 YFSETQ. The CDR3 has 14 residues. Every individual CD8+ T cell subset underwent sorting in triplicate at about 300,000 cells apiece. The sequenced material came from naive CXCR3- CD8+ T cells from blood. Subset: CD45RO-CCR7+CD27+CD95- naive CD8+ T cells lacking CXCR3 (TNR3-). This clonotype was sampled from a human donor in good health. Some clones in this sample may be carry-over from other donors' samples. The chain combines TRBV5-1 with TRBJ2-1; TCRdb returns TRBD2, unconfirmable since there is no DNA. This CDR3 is CASKSGPSYNEQFF. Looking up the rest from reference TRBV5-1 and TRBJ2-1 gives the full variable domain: KAGVTQTPRYLIKTRGQQVTLSCSPISGHRSVSWYQQTPGQGLQFLFEYFSETQRNKGNFPGRFSGRQFSNSRSEMNVSTLELGDSALYLCASKSGPSYNEQFFGPGTRLTVL.